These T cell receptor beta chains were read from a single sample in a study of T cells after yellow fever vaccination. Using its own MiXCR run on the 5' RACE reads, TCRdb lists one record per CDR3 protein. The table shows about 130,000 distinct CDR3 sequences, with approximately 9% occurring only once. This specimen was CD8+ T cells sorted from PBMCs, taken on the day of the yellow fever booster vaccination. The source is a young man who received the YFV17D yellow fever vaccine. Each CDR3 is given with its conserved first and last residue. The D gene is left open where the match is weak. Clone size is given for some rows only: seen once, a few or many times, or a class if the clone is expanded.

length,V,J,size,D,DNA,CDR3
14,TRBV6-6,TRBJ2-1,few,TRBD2,TGTGCCAGCAGTACTAGCGGGGGCTACAATGAGCAGTTCTTC,CASSTSGGYNEQFF
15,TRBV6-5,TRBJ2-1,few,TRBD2,TGTGCCAGCAGGACTACCGGGAGGACCTACAATGAGCAGTTCTTC,CASRTTGRTYNEQFF
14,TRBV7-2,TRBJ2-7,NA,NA,TGTGCCAGCAGCTCCGCCCCAGGGTTCGGAGAGCAGTACTTC,CASSSAPGFGEQYF
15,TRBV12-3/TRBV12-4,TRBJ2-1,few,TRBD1,TGTGCCAGCAGTACCGGGACAGGGGGTATTAATGAGCAGTTCTTC,CASSTGTGGINEQFF
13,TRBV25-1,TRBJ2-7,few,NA,TGTGCCAGCAGTGAGGTAGTCCCGGACGAGCAGTACTTC,CASSEVVPDEQYF
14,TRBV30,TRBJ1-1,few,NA,TGTGCCTGGAGTGTAGGACCTTCCCCCACTGAAGCTTTCTTT,CAWSVGPSPTEAFF
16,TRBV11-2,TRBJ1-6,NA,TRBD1,TGTGCCAGCCATAGCGCGGGACAGGGTTATAATTCACCCCTCCACTTT,CASHSAGQGYNSPLHF
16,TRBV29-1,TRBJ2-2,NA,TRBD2,TGCAGCGTCGTACTAGCGGGGGGCTCGAACACCGGGGAGCTGTTTTTT,CSVVLAGGSNTGELFF
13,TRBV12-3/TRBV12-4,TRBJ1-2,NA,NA,TGTGCCAGCAGTTCCTTCGCGGTCCATGGCTACACCTTC,CASSSFAVHGYTF
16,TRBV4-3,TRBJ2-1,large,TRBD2,TGCGCCAGCAGCCAAGAAACTAGCGGGGGGTACAATGAGCAGTTCTTC,CASSQETSGGYNEQFF
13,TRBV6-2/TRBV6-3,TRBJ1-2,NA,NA,TGTGCCAGCAGTCGAGGGGTCCGCTATGGCTACACCTTC,CASSRGVRYGYTF
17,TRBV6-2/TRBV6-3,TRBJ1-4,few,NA,TGTGCCAGCAGTTACTCAGCGGGGTCCCCTCTGGATGAAAAACTGTTTTTT,CASSYSAGSPLDEKLFF
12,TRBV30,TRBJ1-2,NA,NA,TGTGCCTGGAGTGTTGCGGGTAACGGCTACACCTTC,CAWSVAGNGYTF
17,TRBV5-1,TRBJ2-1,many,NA,TGCGCCAGCAGCTCGACAGAACTCGTAAGACCCCGCAATGAGCAGTTCTTC,CASSSTELVRPRNEQFF
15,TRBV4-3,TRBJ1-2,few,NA,TGCGCCAGCAGCCAAGGGGCTCTGGAAATGGTTGGCTACACCTTC,CASSQGALEMVGYTF
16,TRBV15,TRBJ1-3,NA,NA,TGTGCCACCAGCAGCAAAAGGGGCCTCTCTGGAAACACCATATATTTT,CATSSKRGLSGNTIYF
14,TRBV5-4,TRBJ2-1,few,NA,TGTGCCAGCTTGGATGGGACTTCGTACAATGAGCAGTTCTTC,CASLDGTSYNEQFF
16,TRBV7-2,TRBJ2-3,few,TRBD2,TGTGCCAGCAGCCAACTCCTAGCGGGGGGCACAGATACGCAGTATTTT,CASSQLLAGGTDTQYF
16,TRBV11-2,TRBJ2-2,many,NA,TGTGCCAGCAGCTTAGCCTTCGGACAGAGCACCGGGGAGCTGTTTTTT,CASSLAFGQSTGELFF
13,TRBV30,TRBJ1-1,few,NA,TGTGCCTGGAGCCGACGGTCCAGACCCGAAGCTTTCTTT,CAWSRRSRPEAFF
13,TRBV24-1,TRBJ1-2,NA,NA,TGTGCCACCAGTAGACACTTAGTATATGGCTACACCTTC,CATSRHLVYGYTF
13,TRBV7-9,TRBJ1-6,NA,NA,TGTGCCAGCAGCTCCTGGACCGGGTCACCCCTCCACTTT,CASSSWTGSPLHF
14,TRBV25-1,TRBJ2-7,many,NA,TGTGCCAGCAGGGGGGTTTCTTCCTCCTACGAGCAGTACTTC,CASRGVSSSYEQYF
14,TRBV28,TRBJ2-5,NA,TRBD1,TGTGCCAGCAGCACCGGGACAGGGTGGGAGACCCAGTACTTC,CASSTGTGWETQYF
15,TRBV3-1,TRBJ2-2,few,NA,TGTGCCAGCAGCCGTGACTACAGGAACACCGGGGAGCTGTTTTTT,CASSRDYRNTGELFF
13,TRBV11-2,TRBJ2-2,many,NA,TGTGCCAGCAGCTCCGAACTCACCGGGGAGCTGTTTTTT,CASSSELTGELFF
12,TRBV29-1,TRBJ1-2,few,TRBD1,TGCAGCGTTGTCGGGACAGCGTATGGCTACACCTTC,CSVVGTAYGYTF
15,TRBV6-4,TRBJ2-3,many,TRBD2,TGTGCCAGCAGTGCCAGCGGGGGTTCCACAGATACGCAGTATTTT,CASSASGGSTDTQYF
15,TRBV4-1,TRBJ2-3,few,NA,TGCGCCAGCAGCTACCTAAAACTTCCCACAGATACGCAGTATTTT,CASSYLKLPTDTQYF
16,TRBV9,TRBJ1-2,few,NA,TGTGCCAGCAGCGTAGCTCCCCGGGTGGTATGGGATGGCTACACCTTC,CASSVAPRVVWDGYTF
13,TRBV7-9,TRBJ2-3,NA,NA,TGTGCCAGCACACCATTGAACGAAGATACGCAGTATTTT,CASTPLNEDTQYF
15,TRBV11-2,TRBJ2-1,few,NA,TGTGCCAGCAGCTTAGATCCTTGGACGGTCAATGAGCAGTTCTTC,CASSLDPWTVNEQFF
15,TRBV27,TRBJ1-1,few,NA,TGTGCCAGCAGTTCGCGGGGGGGAGTTGACACTGAAGCTTTCTTT,CASSSRGGVDTEAFF
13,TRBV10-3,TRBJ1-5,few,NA,TGTGCCATCAAGAGAGACAGCGATCAGCCCCAGCATTTT,CAIKRDSDQPQHF
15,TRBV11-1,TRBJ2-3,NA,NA,TGTGCCAGCAGCTTAGAGGGTAGAAGCACAGATACGCAGTATTTT,CASSLEGRSTDTQYF
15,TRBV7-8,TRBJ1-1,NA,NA,TGTGCCAGCAGCCCAAGTTATCGGGAGAACACTGAAGCTTTCTTT,CASSPSYRENTEAFF
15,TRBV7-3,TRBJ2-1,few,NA,TGTGCCAGCAGCTCCATGCTAGCTGGGGCCAATGAGCAGTTCTTC,CASSSMLAGANEQFF
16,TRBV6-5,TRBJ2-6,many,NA,TGTGCCAGCAGTTACTCGGGGGGTTCTGGGGCCAACGTCCTGACTTTC,CASSYSGGSGANVLTF
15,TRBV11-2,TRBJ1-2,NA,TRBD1,TGTGCCAGCAACGAACCTGGACAGGGGAGGAATGGCTACACCTTC,CASNEPGQGRNGYTF